This TCR beta chain was profiled in a study of CD8+CD57+ T cells in acquired aplastic anemia. Study-level findings and limits: CD8+ Simpson's diversity did not differ significantly between patients and controls.

Genomic DNA constituted the template upon which TCR beta VDJ and CDR3 profiling was performed. From the reads, TCRdb called clonotypes with MiXCR, one entry per CDR3 protein. This repertoire shows around 130,000 distinct CDR3 sequences, about 60% found once; its top ten account for about 31%. Patients chosen for sequencing had CD8+CD57+ cells that had expanded, as shown by flow cytometry. With respect to this clonotype: Its target is unknown.

Germline trimming cut 4 bases from V and 7 bases from J; bases unmatched to any gene: 16. This CDR3 has 16 amino acids. From germline, CDR1 is SQVTM and CDR2 ANQGSEA. Sequenced: sorted CD4+, CD8+, or CD8+CD57+ T cells (not recorded which) from PBMCs. J is TRBJ2-7 and V is TRBV29-1, with 10 positions matching TRBD1. The origin of this receptor is a human donor with aplastic anemia. Here the CDR3 reads CSVVLGGTGTGDEQYF. The CDR3 DNA is TGCAGCGTTGTGTTGGGGGGGACAGGGACAGGGGATGAGCAGTACTTC.